This paragraph covers one T cell receptor beta chain sequence. This clonotype was counted between two and nine times. Its antigen target is currently unknown. No much larger clone is present one base from it, and per-base qualities are unavailable. Amplification of TCR beta CDR3 regions was carried out from RNA transcripts. The first round of RT-PCR for the TCR CDR3 was performed with the HTBI primer set and the Qiagen OneStep RT-PCR kit. Libraries were constructed in a second round of multiplex PCR, after which size selection and purification were performed. Paired-end sequencing of the libraries was performed with 100 bp reads on an Illumina HiSeq2000. In the source study's methods: SOAPnuke was used to process the raw data, removing reads that contained adapters or uncalled bases, had a mean Phred below 15, or lacked an exact match to the constant primer or identifier. COPE v1.2.5 was used to merge the high-quality paired reads, and each unique nucleotide sequence was defined as a clonotype. Clonotypes were aligned to IMGT TRBV, TRBD and TRBJ reference segments using MiTCR v1.1. The analysis included only V-J combinations with a frequency above 0.0001, which together covered roughly 99% of the repertoires. A TCS score was defined as the ratio of F50 (clonal expansion) to E x V (chaos), with BLOSUM62-based TCRdist applied between CDR3 peptides within each V-J. Welch's t-statistics and random forest reduced around 510 V-J features to 13, which were used in a naive Bayes classifier (R e1071). The Morisita-Horn index was used to measure how similar the thyroid and blood repertoires were. TCRdb redid the processing of the public reads, applying fastp at Q25 and MiXCR, and retained in-frame beta chains. Every distinct CDR3 protein forms one entry, paired with its most common genes and DNA. TCRdb, rather than the study authors, made the V and J calls. The sample table shows 750,000 to 900,000 distinct CDR3 sequences, and around 39% are seen once. The ten largest clones add up to more than 7% of the sample.

Sequences SEHNR (CDR1) and FQNEAQ (CDR2) are obtained from the germline V gene (reference sequence). The trim is 2 bases for V and 5 bases for J, with a gap of 21 bases between the germline ends. From the cysteine up to the phenylalanine, the CDR3 has a length of 18 residues. CDR3 DNA only is kept here, 54 bases in frame from base 1. These data originate in a study of T cells in Graves' hyperthyroidism and ophthalmopathy (dated by TCRdb to about 2019). The study in broad terms: Peripheral blood was sampled at the time of initial diagnosis, prior to any treatment. Thyroid tissue and blood T-cell repertoires from six Graves' hyperthyroidism patients were also compared in the study. TCR Vbeta CDR3 sequencing of some 140 peripheral blood samples (around 45 ophthalmopathy, under 80 hyperthyroidism and approximately 17 progressor patients) is reported in the paper. The 85 to 100 discovery patients were divided at random into training and test sets in a 7:3 ratio. After sampling, hyperthyroidism patients received methimazole starting at 30 mg daily, and ophthalmopathy patients received high-dose intravenous methylprednisolone. To identify distinguishing TCR V-J signatures, a discovery cohort of about 95 patients was used, comprising 40 to 45 with Graves' ophthalmopathy and around 60 with stable Graves' hyperthyroidism. Prospective prediction of ophthalmopathy was tested in an independent validation cohort of 18 to 20 hyperthyroidism patients and 15 to 17 patients who later progressed to ophthalmopathy. What the study reported, not specific to this receptor: During validation, the model predicted progression to ophthalmopathy a median of approximately six months ahead of onset, with 60% to 71% sensitivity and more than 72% specificity. No statistical method was used to fix the sample size in advance, and group allocation was not hidden from the investigators. Most expanded thyroid clonotypes (frequency above 0.001) were also detected in blood, suggesting blood repertoires may reflect thyroid immune responses. A model built on a 13 V-J signature distinguished ophthalmopathy from stable hyperthyroidism, reaching 87.88% sensitivity and 81.08% specificity in cross-validation and 80%/75% in testing.

A patient counted as having stable Graves' hyperthyroidism if no progression to ophthalmopathy occurred over 18 months of follow-up. Hyperthyroidism patients were newly diagnosed, with disease duration under 2 months, and aged 18 to 65 years. The study excluded patients with uncontrolled infections, other autoimmune diseases, pregnancy or lactation. Diagnoses relied on clinical symptoms, serum thyroxine and TRAb, thyroid ultrasound and orbital computed tomography. PBMCs were separated from over 9 ml of fresh peripheral blood using Ficoll-Paque density gradient centrifugation. Total RNA was extracted with Trizol reagent, and quality was checked on an Agilent 2100 Bioanalyzer.

The origin of this receptor is a man aged 18 to 30 with Graves' hyperthyroidism. Sequencing was carried out using blood. The V and J genes are TRBV7-9 and TRBJ2-2, with a weak D call of TRBD1 (5 bases match). The CDR3 region has the sequence CASSLLSLSGIYTGELFF. Here is the DNA: TGTGCCAGCAGCTTACTTTCCCTATCAGGGATATATACCGGGGAGCTGTTTTTT.